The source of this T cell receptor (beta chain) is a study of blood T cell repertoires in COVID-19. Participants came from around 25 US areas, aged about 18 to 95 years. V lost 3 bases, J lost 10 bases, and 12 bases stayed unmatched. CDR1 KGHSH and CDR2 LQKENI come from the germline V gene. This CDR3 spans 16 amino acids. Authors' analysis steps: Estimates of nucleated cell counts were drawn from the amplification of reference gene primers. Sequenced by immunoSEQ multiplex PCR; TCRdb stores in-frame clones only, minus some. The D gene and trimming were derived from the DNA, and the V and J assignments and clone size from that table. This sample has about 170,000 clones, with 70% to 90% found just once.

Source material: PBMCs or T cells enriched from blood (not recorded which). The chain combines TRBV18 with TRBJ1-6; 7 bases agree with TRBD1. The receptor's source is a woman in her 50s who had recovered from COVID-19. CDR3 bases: TGTGCCAGCTCACCTCCCGGACAGGTGGGGGAATCACCCCTCCACTTT. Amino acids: CASSPPGQVGESPLHF.